These 8 T cell receptor beta chains originate from one sample sequenced in a study of blood T cell repertoires in COVID-19. Sequenced by immunoSEQ multiplex PCR; TCRdb stores in-frame clones only, minus some. The sample consists of a few hundred thousand clones, around 90% of them appearing once. The sequenced sample was peripheral blood. These receptors were collected from a young man with active or convalescent COVID-19.

The genes are TRBV19 and TRBJ1-5; D is uncertain. CDR3 length equals 15 residues. Germline assignment: CDR1 LNHDA and CDR2 SQIVND (reference sequence). V was shortened by 3 bases and J by 0 bases, with 9 bases between the two germline ends. DNA of the CDR3: TGTGCCAGTAGTATTCTGAGAATTAGCAATCAGCCCCAGCATTTT. This sequence encodes CASSILRISNQPQHF.

The chain combines TRBV5-4 with TRBJ2-5; 7 bases fit TRBD2. CDR1 SGHNT and CDR2 YYREEE come from the germline V gene (reference sequence). The CDR3 is made up of 14 amino acids. V lost 4 bases to trimming and J lost 1 base; unmatched junction nucleotides: 4. This CDR3 is CASSGGGGQETQYF. The CDR3 DNA follows: TGTGCCAGCAGCGGGGGGGGAGGCCAAGAGACCCAGTACTTC.

This sequence joins TRBV27 and TRBJ1-6; 7 positions match TRBD1. This CDR3 spans 14 amino acids. Germline V gives CDR1 MNHEY, CDR2 SMNVEV (reference sequence). Trimming removed 10 bases from V and 2 bases from J; junction bases left unmatched: 5. The CDR3: CANLGTAYNSPLHF. The CDR3 nucleotides read TGTGCCAACCTCGGGACAGCCTATAATTCACCCCTCCACTTT.

A few counts support this clone. The chain carries TRBV3-1 (or the pseudogene TRBV3-2) and TRBJ1-4, with D uncertain. CDR3 length: 13 amino acids. Germline CDR1 LGHDT, CDR2 YNNKEL (reference sequence). V was pared by 4 bases and J by 7 bases, with 10 bases between. Here the CDR3 DNA reads TGTGCCAGCAGCCTAGTGGGGAGTGAAAAACTGTTTTTT. It is translated as CASSLVGSEKLFF.

The J gene is TRBJ2-3, the V gene TRBV9; 7 bases agree with TRBD2. Trimming at V came to 3 bases and at J to 0 bases, leaving 4 bases not matched to a gene. The CDR3 spans 15 residues. Germline V gives CDR1 SGDLS, CDR2 YYNGEE. CDR3 in DNA: TGTGCCAGCAGCGCTAGGGACTATAGCACAGATACGCAGTATTTT. Its protein product is CASSARDYSTDTQYF.

The gene calls are TRBV18 and TRBJ1-2, with 8 nucleotides matching TRBD1. Germline lookup yields CDR1 KGHSH and CDR2 LQKENI. This CDR3 is 16 amino acids long. The ends lost 3 bases at V and 2 bases at J; junction bases unmatched: 8. DNA for the CDR3: TGTGCCAGCTCACCGCCAAAGACAGGGGCGAACTATGGCTACACCTTC. Amino acids: CASSPPKTGANYGYTF.

This sequence joins TRBV19 and TRBJ2-1; D is perhaps TRBD2 (5 bases). Trimming took 5 bases from V and 1 from J, leaving 15 bases between them. Germline V gives CDR1 LNHDA, CDR2 SQIVND (reference sequence). This CDR3 comprises 16 residues. The CDR3, as DNA: TGTGCCAGTAGTCCGGTGGGAGTAGGGTCCTACAATGAGCAGTTCTTC. This codes for CASSPVGVGSYNEQFF. Together with reference TRBV19 and TRBJ2-1, the CDR3 gives the full variable domain: DGGITQSPKYLFRKEGQNVTLSCEQNLNHDAMYWYRQDPGQGLRLIYYSQIVNDFQKGDIAEGYSVSREKKESFPLTVTSAQKNPTAFYLCASSPVGVGSYNEQFFGPGTRLTVL.

The chain employs TRBV18 and TRBJ1-4, with 7 nucleotides matching TRBD1. The V and J ends lost 6 bases and 7 bases, in that order; junction bases with no gene match: 5. Germline V gene data show CDR1 as KGHSH and CDR2 as LQKENI. CDR3 length equals 13 residues. The CDR3 DNA is TGTGCCAGCTCCCTAGGGGGCAGTGAAAAACTGTTTTTT. Residues: CASSLGGSEKLFF.